Following are 5 T cell receptor beta chains from one sample sequenced in a study of monozygotic twins with inflammatory bowel disease (dated by TCRdb to the late 2010s). Library construction relied on 5' RACE. The sample was run on an Illumina HiSeq 2500. After TCRdb reprocessed the reads, each CDR3 protein sequence was kept as one row, without DNA. The sample table records about 380,000 distinct CDR3 sequences. The ten largest clones take up approximately 2.8% of the sample. Sequencing input: blood. These receptors came from a human donor with ulcerative colitis or Crohn's disease, or a healthy co-twin of an affected twin (not recorded which).

The V call is TRBV20-1, the J call TRBJ2-2; TCRdb's D call of TRBD2 is untestable without DNA. This CDR3 is 14 amino acids long. The germline V gene has CDR1 DFQATT and CDR2 SNEGSKA (reference sequence). The CDR3 spells CSASGTRYTGELFF.

This chain joins TRBV5-1 and TRBJ2-7; the TRBD1 assignment by TCRdb is unverifiable without DNA. This CDR3 has 15 amino acids. Germline-derived CDR1 and CDR2 are SGHRS and YFSETQ. Here the CDR3 reads CASSLSSDRVIGQYF.

This sequence joins TRBV9 and TRBJ2-7; absent DNA, TCRdb's TRBD1 call cannot be checked. The CDR3 spans 14 residues. Per germline, CDR1 SGDLS and CDR2 YYNGEE. CDR3 residues: CASSHRGRGYEQYF.

The chain is built from TRBV15 and TRBJ2-6. Germline V gives CDR1 LNHNV, CDR2 YYDKDF (reference sequence). The CDR3 sequence is 15 residues long. The CDR3 is CATRAGRSGANVLTF.

This rearrangement joins TRBV4-1 to TRBJ1-1; TCRdb outputs TRBD1, but without DNA this stays unchecked. The CDR3 is made up of 14 amino acids. Looked up from germline, CDR1 is MGHRA and CDR2 is YSYEKL. CDR3 region: CASSRTFPDTEAFF.